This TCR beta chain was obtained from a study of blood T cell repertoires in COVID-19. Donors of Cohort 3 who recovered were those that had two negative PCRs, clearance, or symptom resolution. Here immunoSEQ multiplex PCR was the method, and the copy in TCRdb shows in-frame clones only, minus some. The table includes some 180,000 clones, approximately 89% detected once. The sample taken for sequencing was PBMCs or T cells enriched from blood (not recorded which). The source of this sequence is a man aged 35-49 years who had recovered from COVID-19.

The CDR3 sequence is CASSSGGTTQETQYF. CDR3 in DNA: TGCGCCAGCAGCTCCGGGGGGACAACCCAAGAGACCCAGTACTTC. The J gene is TRBJ2-5, the V gene TRBV5-1; TRBD2 might be the D (7 bases). V lost 3 bases and J lost 1, with 13 bases in between. CDR3 length equals 15 residues. CDR1 is SGHRS and CDR2 is YFSETQ in the germline V gene.